This passage covers 13 T cell receptor beta chains from one sample sequenced in a study of OX40 agonist ivuxolimab in advanced cancers. Sequencing used immunoSEQ multiplex PCR; TCRdb keeps in-frame clones, though not all of them. The sample holds 60,000 to 70,000 clones, 90% seen once. The sequencing used CD4+ or CD8+ T cells sorted from blood, collected in a trial of the OX40 agonist ivuxolimab. The receptor set was obtained from an adult with an advanced solid tumor such as melanoma, head and neck, liver or kidney cancer.

This clone has only one observation. V usage is TRBV29-1 and J usage is TRBJ2-1; 9 nucleotides line up with TRBD1. The trim removed 4 bases at V and 6 bases at J, leaving 16 bases unmatched. Germline V gene sequence: CDR1 SQVTM, CDR2 ANQGSEA. The CDR3 is 17 amino acids. CDR3: CSVVVFGGQGHLNEQFF. DNA for the CDR3: TGCAGCGTTGTGGTTTTTGGGGGACAGGGACACCTCAATGAGCAGTTCTTC.

The chain couples TRBV5-4 to TRBJ1-2, with TRBD1 matching over 10 bases. CDR3 length equals 16 residues. The V and J ends lost 3 bases and 6 bases, in that order; junction bases with no gene match: 11. CDR1 is SGHNT and CDR2 is YYREEE in the germline V gene (reference sequence). The DNA for the CDR3 is TGTGCCAGCAGCTACCCGTCCCGGGACAGGGGAGATGGCTACACCTTC. It translates to CASSYPSRDRGDGYTF.

The chain employs TRBV11-3 and TRBJ2-2; D not certain. This CDR3 comprises 12 residues. Per germline, CDR1 SGHNT and CDR2 YENEEA. Trimming took 3 bases from V and 4 from J, leaving 3 bases between them. In nucleotides, the CDR3 is TGTGCCAGCAGCTTTTCCACCGGGGAGCTGTTTTTT. The encoded protein is CASSFSTGELFF.

This chain uses TRBV10-2 with TRBJ2-7; 8 bases agree with TRBD1. The junction had 8 bases not matched to a gene; V was cut back by 0 bases and J by 4 bases. CDR1 is WSHSY and CDR2 is SAAADI in the germline V gene. CDR3 size: 16 residues. Here the CDR3 DNA reads TGCGCCAGCAGTGAGTCTACAGGGGGAGGCTTGTACGAGCAGTACTTC. Translated: CASSESTGGGLYEQYF.

This clone has a single count. Mismatch with germline at one junction end may stem from a read error. The chain recombines TRBV6-1 with TRBJ1-6, with D unclear. The CDR3 loop spans 12 amino acids. CDR1 MNHNS and CDR2 SASEGT come from the germline V gene. The CDR3, as DNA: TGTGCCAGCAGTGAAGGGGCCTTGGCCTCCGGGTTT. Its translation is CASSEGALASGF.

The gene calls are TRBV9 and TRBJ2-6; 7 bases map to TRBD2. The CDR3 consists of 17 residues. CDR1 SGDLS and CDR2 YYNGEE come from the germline V gene. V lost 7 bases to trimming and J lost 0 bases; unmatched junction nucleotides: 10. The CDR3 spells CASHRGDLSSGANVLTF. The CDR3 nucleotides are TGTGCCAGCCACCGGGGGGACCTCAGCTCTGGGGCCAACGTCCTGACTTTC.

The chain couples TRBV5-6 to TRBJ1-1; no clear D. The CDR3 covers 16 residues. Trimming stripped 5 bases from V and 1 base from J, with 18 bases between. The germline V gene has CDR1 SGHDT and CDR2 YYEEEE. The CDR3 loop is CASRLFGSGRNTEAFF. DNA of the CDR3: TGTGCCAGCAGGTTGTTTGGGTCAGGACGGAACACTGAAGCTTTCTTT.

This clone was seen once. The gene calls are TRBV27 and TRBJ2-7, with a weak D call TRBD2 (5 bases). Trimming removed 3 bases from V and 0 bases from J, with 12 bases in between. This CDR3 comprises 15 residues. Germline CDR1 MNHEY, CDR2 SMNVEV (reference sequence). The chain's CDR3 is CASSLSSGTSYEQYF. DNA of the CDR3: TGTGCCAGCAGTTTGTCCAGCGGAACCTCCTACGAGCAGTACTTC.

This rearrangement joins TRBV9 to TRBJ2-3; D may be TRBD1 (6 bases). CDR3 size: 17 residues. The germline V gene encodes CDR1 SGDLS and CDR2 YYNGEE. V shed 0 bases and J shed 1 base, with 15 bases lying between them. In DNA form, the CDR3 reads TGTGCCAGCAGCGTAGCCGGACAGAAAAAAGGCACAGATACGCAGTATTTT. The encoded protein is CASSVAGQKKGTDTQYF.

This CDR3 is CASRRKENTEAFF. CDR3 bases: TGTGCCAGCAGGAGAAAAGAGAACACTGAAGCTTTCTTT. The rearrangement joins TRBV2 to TRBJ1-1; D is undetermined. The CDR3 has 13 amino acids. The V end was cut by 6 bases, the J end by 1 base, with 9 bases between. From germline, CDR1 is SNHLY and CDR2 FYNNEI.

The chain couples TRBV25-1 to TRBJ1-1; D gene ambiguous. The ends were cut back, 2 bases at V and 0 bases at J, with 4 bases in the middle. The CDR3 spans 13 residues. Per the germline V gene, CDR1 is MGHDK and CDR2 is SYGVNS. The CDR3 DNA reads TGTGCCAGCAGTGAACCCATGAACACTGAAGCTTTCTTT. It specifies CASSEPMNTEAFF. Full variable domain (missing parts from reference TRBV25-1 and TRBJ1-1): EADIYQTPRYLVIGTGKKITLECSQTMGHDKMYWYQQDPGMELHLIHYSYGVNSTEKGDLSSESTVSRIRTEHFPLTLESARPSHTSQYLCASSEPMNTEAFFGQGTRLTVV.

This chain links TRBV28 with TRBJ2-7; D is unresolved. V lost 3 bases to trimming and J lost 4 bases, with 10 bases between them. The length of the CDR3 is 13 residues. Germline CDR1 and CDR2: MDHEN and SYDVKM. This chain's CDR3 is CASSFMGNYEQYF. The CDR3 DNA sequence: TGTGCCAGCAGTTTTATGGGGAATTACGAGCAGTACTTC.

This chain connects TRBV28 to TRBJ1-3; 8 bases are shared with TRBD1. CDR1 MDHEN and CDR2 SYDVKM come from the germline V gene. V was pared by 5 bases and J by 4 bases, with 10 bases of the junction left unmatched. This CDR3 has 16 residues. CDR3 amino acids: CASSLGDRQYGNTIYF. The CDR3 DNA follows: TGTGCCAGCAGTCTAGGGGACAGGCAGTACGGAAACACCATATATTTT.